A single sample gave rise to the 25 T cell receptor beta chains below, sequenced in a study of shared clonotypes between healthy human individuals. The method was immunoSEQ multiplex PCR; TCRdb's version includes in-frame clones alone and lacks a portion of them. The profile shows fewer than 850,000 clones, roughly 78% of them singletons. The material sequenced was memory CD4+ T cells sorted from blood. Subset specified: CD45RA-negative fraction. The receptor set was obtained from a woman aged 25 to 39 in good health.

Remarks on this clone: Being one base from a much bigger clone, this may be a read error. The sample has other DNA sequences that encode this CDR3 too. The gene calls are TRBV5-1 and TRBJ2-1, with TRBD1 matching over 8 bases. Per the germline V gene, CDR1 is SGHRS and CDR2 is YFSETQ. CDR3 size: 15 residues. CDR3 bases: TGTGCCAGCAGCGAGGACAGGGTGACGTACAATGAGCAGTTCTTC. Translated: CASSEDRVTYNEQFF.

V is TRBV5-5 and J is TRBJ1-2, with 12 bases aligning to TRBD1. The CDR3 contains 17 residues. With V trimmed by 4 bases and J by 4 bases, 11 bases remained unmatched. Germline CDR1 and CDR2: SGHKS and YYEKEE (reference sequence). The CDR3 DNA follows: TGTGCCAGCAGCCTACTGGGACAGGGGGCTAGTGGCTATGGCTACACCTTC. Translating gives CASSLLGQGASGYGYTF.

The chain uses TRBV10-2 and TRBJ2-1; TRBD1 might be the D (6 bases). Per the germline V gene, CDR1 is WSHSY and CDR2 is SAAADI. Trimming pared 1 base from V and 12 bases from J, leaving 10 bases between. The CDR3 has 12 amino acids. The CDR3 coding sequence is TGCGCCAGCAGTGAGTTACGACAGGTGCAGTTCTTC. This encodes CASSELRQVQFF.

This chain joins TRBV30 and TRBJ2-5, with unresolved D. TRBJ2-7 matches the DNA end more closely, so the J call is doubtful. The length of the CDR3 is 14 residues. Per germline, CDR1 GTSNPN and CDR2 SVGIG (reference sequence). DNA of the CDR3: TGTGCCTGGAGTGTGCTGGAACAGAGCTACGAGCAGTACTTC. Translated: CAWSVLEQSYEQYF.

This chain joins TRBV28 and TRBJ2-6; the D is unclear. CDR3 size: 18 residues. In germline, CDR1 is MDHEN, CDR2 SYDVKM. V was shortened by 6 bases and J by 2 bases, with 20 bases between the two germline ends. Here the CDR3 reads CASSPLGIGVAGANVLTF. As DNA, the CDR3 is TGTGCCAGCAGCCCACTTGGAATCGGCGTAGCTGGGGCCAACGTCCTGACTTTC.

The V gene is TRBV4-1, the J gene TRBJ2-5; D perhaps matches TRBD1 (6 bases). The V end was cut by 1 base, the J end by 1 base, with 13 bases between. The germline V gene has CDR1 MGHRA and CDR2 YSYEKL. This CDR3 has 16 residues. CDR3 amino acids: CASSQGWTAAQETQYF. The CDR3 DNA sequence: TGCGCCAGCAGCCAAGGGTGGACAGCCGCCCAAGAGACCCAGTACTTC.

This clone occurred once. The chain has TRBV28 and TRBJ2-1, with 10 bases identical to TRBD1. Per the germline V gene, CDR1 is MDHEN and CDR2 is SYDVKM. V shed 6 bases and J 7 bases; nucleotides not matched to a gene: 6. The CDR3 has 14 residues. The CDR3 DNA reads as TGTGCCAGCAGGCCGGGACAGGGGAGGAATGAGCAGTTCTTC. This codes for CASRPGQGRNEQFF.

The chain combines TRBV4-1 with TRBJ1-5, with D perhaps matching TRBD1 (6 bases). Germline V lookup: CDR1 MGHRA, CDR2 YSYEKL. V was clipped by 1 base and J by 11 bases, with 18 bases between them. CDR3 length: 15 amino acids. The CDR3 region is CASSQGMQGTRAQHF. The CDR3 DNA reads TGCGCCAGCAGCCAAGGAATGCAGGGGACTAGGGCCCAGCATTTT.

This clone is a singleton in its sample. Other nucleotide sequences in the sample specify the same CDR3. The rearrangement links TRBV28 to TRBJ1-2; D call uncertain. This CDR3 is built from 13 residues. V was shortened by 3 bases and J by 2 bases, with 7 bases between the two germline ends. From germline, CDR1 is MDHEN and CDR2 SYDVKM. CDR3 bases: TGTGCCAGCAGTTTTTCCAGAAACTATGGCTACACCTTC. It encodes CASSFSRNYGYTF.

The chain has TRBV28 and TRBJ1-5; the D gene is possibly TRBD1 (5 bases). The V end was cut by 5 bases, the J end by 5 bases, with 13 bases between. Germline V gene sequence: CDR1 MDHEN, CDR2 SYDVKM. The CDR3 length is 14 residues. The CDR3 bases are TGTGCCAGCAGTAAAAAACAGGTATATCAGCCCCAGCATTTT. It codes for CASSKKQVYQPQHF.

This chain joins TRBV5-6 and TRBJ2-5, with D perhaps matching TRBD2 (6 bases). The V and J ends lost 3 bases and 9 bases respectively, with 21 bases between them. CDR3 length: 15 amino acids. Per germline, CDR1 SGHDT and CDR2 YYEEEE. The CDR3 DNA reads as TGTGCCAGCAGCTGGAGGGGTAGCCACTCGGTGGCCCAGTACTTC. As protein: CASSWRGSHSVAQYF.

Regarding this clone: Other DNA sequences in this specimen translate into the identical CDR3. The CDR3 coding sequence is TGTGCCAGCAGCTTAGGAGGGGCTGGGGAGACCCAGTACTTC. This translates into CASSLGGAGETQYF. V is TRBV7-9 and J is TRBJ2-5; D may match TRBD1 or TRBD2 (5 bases each). The V end lost 1 base, the J end lost 5 bases, and 11 bases lay between the germline ends. The V gene's germline CDR1 is SEHNR and CDR2 FQNEAQ (reference sequence). The CDR3 totals 14 residues.

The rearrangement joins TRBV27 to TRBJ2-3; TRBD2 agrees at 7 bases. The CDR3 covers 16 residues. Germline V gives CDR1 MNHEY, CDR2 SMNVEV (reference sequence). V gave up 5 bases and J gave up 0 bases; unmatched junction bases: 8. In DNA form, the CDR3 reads TGTGCCAGCAGTCTCCCGGGACTACCTAGCACAGATACGCAGTATTTT. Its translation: CASSLPGLPSTDTQYF.

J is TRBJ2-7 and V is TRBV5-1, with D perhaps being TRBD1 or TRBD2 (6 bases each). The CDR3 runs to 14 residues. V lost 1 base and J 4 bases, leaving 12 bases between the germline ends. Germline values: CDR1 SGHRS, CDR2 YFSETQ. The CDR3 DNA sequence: TGCGCCAGCAGCTTGACCCGGGGGCAATACGAGCAGTACTTC. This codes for CASSLTRGQYEQYF.

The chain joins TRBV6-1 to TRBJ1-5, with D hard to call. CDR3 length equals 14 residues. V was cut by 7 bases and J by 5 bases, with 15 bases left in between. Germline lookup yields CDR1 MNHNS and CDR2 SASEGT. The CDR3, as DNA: TGTGCCAGCATGCCCGGCGGATGGGATCAGCCCCAGCATTTT. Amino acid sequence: CASMPGGWDQPQHF.

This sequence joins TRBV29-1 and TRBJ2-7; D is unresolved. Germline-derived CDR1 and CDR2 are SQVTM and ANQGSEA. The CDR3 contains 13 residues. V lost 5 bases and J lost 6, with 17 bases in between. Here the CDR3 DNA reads TGCAGCGTTATTCTTCGAAATCTAGGCGAGCAGTACTTC. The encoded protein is CSVILRNLGEQYF.

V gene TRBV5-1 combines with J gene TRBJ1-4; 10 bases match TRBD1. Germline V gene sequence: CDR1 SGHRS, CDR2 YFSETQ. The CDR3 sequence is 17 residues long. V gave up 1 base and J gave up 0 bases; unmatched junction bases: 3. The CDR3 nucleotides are TGCGCCAGCAGCTTGTTCGGGACAGGGGCAACTAATGAAAAACTGTTTTTT. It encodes CASSLFGTGATNEKLFF. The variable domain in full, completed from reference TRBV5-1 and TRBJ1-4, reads KAGVTQTPRYLIKTRGQQVTLSCSPISGHRSVSWYQQTPGQGLQFLFEYFSETQRNKGNFPGRFSGRQFSNSRSEMNVSTLELGDSALYLCASSLFGTGATNEKLFFGSGTQLSVL.

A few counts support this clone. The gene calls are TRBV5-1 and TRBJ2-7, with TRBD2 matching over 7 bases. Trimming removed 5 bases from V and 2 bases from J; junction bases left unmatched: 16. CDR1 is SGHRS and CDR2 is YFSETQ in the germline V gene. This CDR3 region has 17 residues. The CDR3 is CASRRSPRGDAAYEQYF. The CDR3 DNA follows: TGCGCCAGCAGACGCTCCCCTCGGGGGGATGCGGCCTACGAGCAGTACTTC.

CDR3 in DNA: TGCGCCAGCAGCTTGCACCCGGGACCCGAGGTTAATACGCAGTATTTT. Residues: CASSLHPGPEVNTQYF. This sequence joins TRBV5-1 and TRBJ2-3; the D call may be TRBD1 or TRBD2 (5 bases each). The germline V gene has CDR1 SGHRS and CDR2 YFSETQ. V shed 1 base and J shed 7 bases, with 19 bases lying between them. The CDR3 is made up of 16 amino acids.

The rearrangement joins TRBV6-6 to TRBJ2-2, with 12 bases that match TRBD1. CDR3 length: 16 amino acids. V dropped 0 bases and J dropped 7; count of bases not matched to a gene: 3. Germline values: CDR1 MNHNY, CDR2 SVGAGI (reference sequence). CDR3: CASSYSGTGGHGELFF. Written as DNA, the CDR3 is TGTGCCAGCAGTTACTCGGGGACAGGGGGCCACGGGGAGCTGTTTTTT.

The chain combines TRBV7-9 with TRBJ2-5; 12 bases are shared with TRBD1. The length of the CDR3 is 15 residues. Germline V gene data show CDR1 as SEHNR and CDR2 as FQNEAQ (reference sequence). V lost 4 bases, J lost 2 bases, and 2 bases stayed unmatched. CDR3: CASSSGQGAQETQYF. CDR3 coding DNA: TGTGCCAGCAGCTCGGGACAGGGGGCTCAAGAGACCCAGTACTTC.

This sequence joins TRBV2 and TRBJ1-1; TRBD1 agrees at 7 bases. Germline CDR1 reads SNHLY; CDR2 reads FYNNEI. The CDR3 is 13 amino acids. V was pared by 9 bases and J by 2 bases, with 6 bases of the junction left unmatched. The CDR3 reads CARSGDSNTEAFF. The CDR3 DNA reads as TGTGCCAGATCAGGGGACAGTAACACTGAAGCTTTCTTT.

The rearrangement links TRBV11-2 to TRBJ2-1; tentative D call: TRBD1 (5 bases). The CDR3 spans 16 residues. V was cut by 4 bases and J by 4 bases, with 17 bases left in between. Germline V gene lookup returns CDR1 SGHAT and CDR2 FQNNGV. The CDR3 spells CASSWQQANTYNEQFF. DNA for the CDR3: TGTGCCAGCAGCTGGCAACAGGCAAACACTTACAATGAGCAGTTCTTC.

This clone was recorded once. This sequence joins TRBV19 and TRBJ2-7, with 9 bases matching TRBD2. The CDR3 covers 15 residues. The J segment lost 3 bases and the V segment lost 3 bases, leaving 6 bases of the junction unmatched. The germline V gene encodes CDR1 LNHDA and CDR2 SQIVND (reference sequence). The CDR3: CASSIAGGPDYEQYF. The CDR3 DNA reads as TGTGCCAGTAGTATCGCGGGAGGGCCCGACTACGAGCAGTACTTC.

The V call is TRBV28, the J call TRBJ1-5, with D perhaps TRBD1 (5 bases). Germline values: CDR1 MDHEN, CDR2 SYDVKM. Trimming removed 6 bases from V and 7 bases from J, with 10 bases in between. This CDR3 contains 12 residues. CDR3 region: CASSTGLQPQHF. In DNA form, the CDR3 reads TGTGCCAGCAGCACAGGTCTCCAGCCCCAGCATTTT.